These 25 T cell receptor beta chains share one sample of origin, sequenced in a study of blood T cells in healthy people across ages. Sample-barcoded 5' priming and a J-beta primer mix drove a second PCR of roughly 6 to 12 cycles. Using its own MiXCR run on the 5' RACE reads, TCRdb lists one record per CDR3 protein. The sample has some 790,000 distinct CDR3 sequences; 25% to 35% are singletons. Material: blood. These receptor sequences come from a woman aged 80 or older in good health.

The chain employs TRBV20-1 and TRBJ2-7, with D tentatively TRBD2 (6 bases). The J call may not be correct, given that the DNA end is closer to TRBJ2-5. The V gene's germline CDR1 is DFQATT and CDR2 SNEGSKA (reference sequence). The CDR3 totals 13 residues. The CDR3 reads CSAKASDKKTQYF. CDR3 DNA sequence: TGCAGTGCCAAGGCTAGCGACAAAAAGACCCAGTACTTC.

The rearrangement joins TRBV10-2 to TRBJ2-2, with D possibly being TRBD1 (5 bases). The germline V gene encodes CDR1 WSHSY and CDR2 SAAADI. This CDR3 comprises 15 residues. Deletions cut 4 bases from V and 1 base from J, with 10 bases between. The CDR3 sequence: CASSGNRRNTGELFF. The CDR3 DNA sequence: TGCGCCAGCAGTGGTAACAGGAGGAACACCGGGGAGCTGTTTTTT.

This clonotype was counted ten times or more. The rearrangement uses TRBV7-2 and TRBJ2-1; no firm D call. The CDR3 extends over 13 amino acids. V lost 3 bases, J lost 6 bases, and 9 bases lay in between. The germline V gene has CDR1 SGHTA and CDR2 FQGNSA. The DNA for the CDR3 is TGTGCCAGCAGCTTCGAATTCTCCAATGAGCAGTTCTTC. Its protein product is CASSFEFSNEQFF.

To note about this clonotype: A much more abundant neighbour one base away suggests this may be a read error. The chain uses TRBV28 and TRBJ2-7; D remains ambiguous. The V end lost 7 bases, the J end lost 0 bases, and 13 bases lay between the germline ends. The germline V gene has CDR1 MDHEN and CDR2 SYDVKM. The CDR3 contains 14 residues. CDR3 coding DNA: TGTGCCAGCAAGCCGGGCAGCAACTCCTACGAGCAGTACTTC. Translated: CASKPGSNSYEQYF.

There are a few counts of this clonotype. This chain links TRBV10-1 with TRBJ2-7; TRBD2 might be the D (5 bases). CDR1 WNHNN and CDR2 SYGVQD come from the germline V gene (reference sequence). Trimming took off 3 bases at V and 6 bases at J, with 6 bases between the two ends. CDR3 length equals 11 residues. The CDR3 nucleotides read TGCGCCAGCAGTGAACTAGGCGAGCAGTACTTC. This encodes CASSELGEQYF.

The chain has TRBV24-1 and TRBJ2-5, with 12 bases identical to TRBD1. The V gene end was trimmed by 7 bases and the J gene end by 5 bases; junction bases not matched to a gene: 10. CDR1 and CDR2 from the germline V gene are KGHDR and SFDVKD. The CDR3 contains 16 residues. The CDR3 sequence is CATRAGTGGLGETQYF. The CDR3 DNA follows: TGTGCCACCAGGGCCGGGACAGGGGGCTTGGGGGAGACCCAGTACTTC.

The gene calls are TRBV7-2 and TRBJ2-3, with TRBD2 identical over 8 bases. J lost 5 bases, V lost 2 bases, and 18 bases had no gene match. This CDR3 spans 19 amino acids. Germline CDR1 and CDR2: SGHTA and FQGNSA. The DNA of the CDR3 is TGTGCCAGCAGCTTAAGATTTAGAGCGGGGGCCTTATGGGTAGATACGCAGTATTTT. It yields the protein CASSLRFRAGALWVDTQYF.

In this sample, this clonotype turned up once. V gene TRBV7-3 combines with J gene TRBJ1-4; D unresolved. Per germline, CDR1 SGHTA and CDR2 FQGTGA. CDR3 length: 13 amino acids. Trimming left V 0 bases short and J 3 bases short, with 2 bases between. CDR3 region: CASSLTPNEKLFF. CDR3 nucleotides: TGTGCCAGCAGCTTAACCCCTAATGAAAAACTGTTTTTT.

V gene TRBV4-3 combines with J gene TRBJ2-3, with D possibly being TRBD2 (5 bases). The length of the CDR3 is 16 residues. Between the trimmed V and J ends, which lost 1 base and 2 bases, there was a span of 13 bases. In germline, CDR1 is LGHNA, CDR2 YSLEER. CDR3 region: CASSQGTDTFTDTQYF. In DNA form, the CDR3 reads TGCGCCAGCAGCCAAGGGACTGATACTTTCACAGATACGCAGTATTTT.

As to this clonotype: A read error may produce the germline difference seen at one junction end. This chain uses TRBV7-2 with TRBJ2-5, with 13 bases that match TRBD2. The CDR3 has 18 residues. Germline CDR1 is SGHTA and CDR2 is FQGNSA. In DNA, the CDR3 is TGCGCCAGCAGCGCCATACCGTTACTAGCGGGGGGGCGAGAGACCCGGTACTTC. It codes for CASSAIPLLAGGRETRYF. The whole variable domain, remainder taken from reference TRBV7-2 and TRBJ2-5, is GAGVSQSPSNKVTEKGKDVELRCDPISGHTALYWYRQSLGQGLEFLIYFQGNSAPDKSGLPSDRFSAERTGGSVSTLTIQRTQQEDSAVYLCASSAIPLLAGGRETRYFGPGTRLLVL.

Notes on this clonotype: Being one base from a much bigger clone, this may be a read error. The V gene is TRBV29-1, the J gene TRBJ2-3; D gene unclear. Germline CDR1 reads SQVTM; CDR2 reads ANQGSEA. This CDR3 has 13 residues. CDR3 bases: TGCGGCGTTGAAGGACGGTTCACAGATACGCAGTATTTT. Translated, it gives CGVEGRFTDTQYF.

Comment on this clonotype: A clone one base away is much larger, so this may be a read error. V gene TRBV12-3 or TRBV12-4 combines with J gene TRBJ2-1, with TRBD1 matching 7 bases. This CDR3 region has 13 residues. The V and J ends lost 2 bases and 13 bases, in that order; junction bases with no gene match: 8. Here the CDR3 reads CASSLNRGETQFF. The CDR3 nucleotides are TGTGCCAGCAGTTTAAACAGGGGTGAGACCCAGTTCTTC.

This clonotype was counted ten times or more. The rearrangement links TRBV20-1 to TRBJ2-4, with 7 bases identical to TRBD1. With V trimmed by 6 bases and J by 6 bases, 2 bases remained unmatched. Germline V gene sequence: CDR1 DFQATT, CDR2 SNEGSKA (reference sequence). This CDR3 region has 11 residues. The CDR3 loop reads CSARQGNIQYF. The CDR3 bases are TGCAGTGCCCGACAGGGAAACATTCAGTACTTC.

To note about this clonotype: A much larger clonotype is one base distant, so this may be a read error. The chain uses TRBV7-9 and TRBJ2-1; D might be TRBD2 (5 bases). Per the germline V gene, CDR1 is SEHNR and CDR2 is FQNEAQ (reference sequence). V lost 6 bases and J lost 13, with 25 bases in between. CDR3 length equals 15 residues. In nucleotides, the CDR3 is TGTGCCAGCAGTTCCCAGGTCCTTGAGGGAGAGACCCAGTTCTTC. Amino acids: CASSSQVLEGETQFF. Full variable domain (outside the CDR3, taken from reference TRBV7-9 and TRBJ2-1): DTGVSQNPRHKITKRGQNVTFRCDPISEHNRLYWYRQTLGQGPEFLTYFQNEAQLEKSRLLSDRFSAERPKGSFSTLEIQRTEQGDSAMYLCASSSQVLEGETQFFGPGTRLTVL.

The rearrangement uses TRBV7-2 and TRBJ2-5; 7 bases line up with TRBD1. CDR3 length: 14 amino acids. J lost 5 bases, V lost 6 bases, and 9 bases had no gene match. The germline gives CDR1 SGHTA, CDR2 FQGNSA. The CDR3 is CASSPTGRSETQYF. In DNA, the CDR3 is TGTGCCAGCAGTCCGACAGGGCGTTCGGAGACCCAGTACTTC.

This clonotype was recorded at least ten times. V and J are TRBV9 and TRBJ2-1; D is perhaps TRBD1 (5 bases). Trimming pared 4 bases from V and 12 bases from J, leaving 17 bases between. There are 13 residues in the CDR3. Germline V CDR1 and CDR2: SGDLS, YYNGEE. CDR3 sequence reads: CASSPQQGLGQFF. CDR3 coding DNA: TGTGCCAGCAGCCCCCAGCAGGGATTGGGGCAGTTCTTC.

This clonotype showed up many times. The chain uses TRBV27 and TRBJ2-1, with 9 bases lining up with TRBD2. The germline V gene encodes CDR1 MNHEY and CDR2 SMNVEV (reference sequence). There are 15 residues in the CDR3. V lost 3 bases, J lost 9 bases, and 9 bases stayed unmatched. CDR3 DNA: TGTGCCAGCAGTTTCACCCCGACTAGCGGCGGTGAGCAGTTCTTC. It translates to CASSFTPTSGGEQFF.

The chain recombines TRBV11-2 with TRBJ1-1; D perhaps matches TRBD1 (6 bases). Trimming stripped 1 base from V and 5 bases from J, with 26 bases between. The CDR3 extends over 19 amino acids. Germline-derived CDR1 and CDR2 are SGHAT and FQNNGV. CDR3 sequence (DNA): TGTGCCAGCAGCTTAGGACAAGCCGGGACACCTCGAAGGGGGACTGAAGCTTTCTTT. Its protein is CASSLGQAGTPRRGTEAFF.

This clonotype was counted many times. The chain carries TRBV12-3 or TRBV12-4 and TRBJ1-2, with 7 bases lining up with TRBD1. The CDR3 length is 13 residues. V dropped 6 bases and J dropped 2; count of bases not matched to a gene: 3. The CDR3 spells CASRRDRNYGYTF. CDR3 nucleotide sequence: TGTGCCAGCAGGCGGGACAGAAACTATGGCTACACCTTC.

This clonotype turned up a few times. The chain has TRBV29-1 and TRBJ1-2; 7 nucleotides line up with TRBD1. Germline values: CDR1 SQVTM, CDR2 ANQGSEA. The trim removed 7 bases at V and 3 bases at J, leaving 2 bases unmatched. The CDR3 covers 11 residues. CDR3 region: CSDGTDYGYTF. CDR3 in DNA: TGCAGCGACGGGACAGACTATGGCTACACCTTC.

This clonotype was seen ten or more times. The CDR3 region has the DNA TGTGCCAGCAGCTCAGGGAAGGGTGAAAAACTGTTTTTT. It is translated as CASSSGKGEKLFF. The chain uses TRBV7-2 and TRBJ1-4; a possible D gene is TRBD1 (5 bases). The ends were cut back, 4 bases at V and 7 bases at J, with 10 bases in the middle. CDR1 and CDR2 (germline): SGHTA, FQGNSA. This CDR3 is 13 amino acids long.

At least ten counts were recorded for this clonotype. This chain joins TRBV10-1 and TRBJ2-1, with TRBD2 identical over 9 bases. J was trimmed by 7 bases and V by 3 bases; bases with no gene match: 7. Germline V lookup: CDR1 WNHNN, CDR2 SYGVQD (reference sequence). The CDR3 runs 15 residues. CDR3: CASSDGTSISNEQFF. The CDR3 DNA follows: TGCGCCAGCAGTGATGGGACTAGCATATCGAATGAGCAGTTCTTC.

J is TRBJ2-2 and V is TRBV20-1, with a tentative D call TRBD2 (5 bases). In germline, CDR1 is DFQATT, CDR2 SNEGSKA (reference sequence). This CDR3 region has 14 residues. V lost 6 bases to trimming and J lost 9 bases, with 20 bases between them. The chain's CDR3 is CSANRGSGGRELFF. CDR3 nucleotides: TGCAGTGCCAACAGAGGGAGCGGCGGACGGGAGCTGTTTTTT.

This clonotype was detected only a few times. At one end the junction does not follow the germline gene, possibly because of a read error. The genes are TRBV12-3 or TRBV12-4 and TRBJ2-3; 9 nucleotides match TRBD2. This CDR3 has 17 residues. In nucleotides, the CDR3 is TGTGCCAGCAGGCGCGGCCTGGCGGGGGGGAGCACAGATGCGCAGTATTTT. Protein product: CASRRGLAGGSTDAQYF.

The genes are TRBV20-1 and TRBJ2-7, with D tentatively TRBD2 (7 bases). Germline V gene sequence: CDR1 DFQATT, CDR2 SNEGSKA (reference sequence). The CDR3 extends over 13 amino acids. The ends were cut back, 8 bases at V and 3 bases at J, with 17 bases in the middle. The CDR3 loop reads CSPKGGSGYEQYF. In nucleotides, the CDR3 is TGCAGTCCTAAGGGGGGGAGCGGCTACGAGCAGTACTTC.